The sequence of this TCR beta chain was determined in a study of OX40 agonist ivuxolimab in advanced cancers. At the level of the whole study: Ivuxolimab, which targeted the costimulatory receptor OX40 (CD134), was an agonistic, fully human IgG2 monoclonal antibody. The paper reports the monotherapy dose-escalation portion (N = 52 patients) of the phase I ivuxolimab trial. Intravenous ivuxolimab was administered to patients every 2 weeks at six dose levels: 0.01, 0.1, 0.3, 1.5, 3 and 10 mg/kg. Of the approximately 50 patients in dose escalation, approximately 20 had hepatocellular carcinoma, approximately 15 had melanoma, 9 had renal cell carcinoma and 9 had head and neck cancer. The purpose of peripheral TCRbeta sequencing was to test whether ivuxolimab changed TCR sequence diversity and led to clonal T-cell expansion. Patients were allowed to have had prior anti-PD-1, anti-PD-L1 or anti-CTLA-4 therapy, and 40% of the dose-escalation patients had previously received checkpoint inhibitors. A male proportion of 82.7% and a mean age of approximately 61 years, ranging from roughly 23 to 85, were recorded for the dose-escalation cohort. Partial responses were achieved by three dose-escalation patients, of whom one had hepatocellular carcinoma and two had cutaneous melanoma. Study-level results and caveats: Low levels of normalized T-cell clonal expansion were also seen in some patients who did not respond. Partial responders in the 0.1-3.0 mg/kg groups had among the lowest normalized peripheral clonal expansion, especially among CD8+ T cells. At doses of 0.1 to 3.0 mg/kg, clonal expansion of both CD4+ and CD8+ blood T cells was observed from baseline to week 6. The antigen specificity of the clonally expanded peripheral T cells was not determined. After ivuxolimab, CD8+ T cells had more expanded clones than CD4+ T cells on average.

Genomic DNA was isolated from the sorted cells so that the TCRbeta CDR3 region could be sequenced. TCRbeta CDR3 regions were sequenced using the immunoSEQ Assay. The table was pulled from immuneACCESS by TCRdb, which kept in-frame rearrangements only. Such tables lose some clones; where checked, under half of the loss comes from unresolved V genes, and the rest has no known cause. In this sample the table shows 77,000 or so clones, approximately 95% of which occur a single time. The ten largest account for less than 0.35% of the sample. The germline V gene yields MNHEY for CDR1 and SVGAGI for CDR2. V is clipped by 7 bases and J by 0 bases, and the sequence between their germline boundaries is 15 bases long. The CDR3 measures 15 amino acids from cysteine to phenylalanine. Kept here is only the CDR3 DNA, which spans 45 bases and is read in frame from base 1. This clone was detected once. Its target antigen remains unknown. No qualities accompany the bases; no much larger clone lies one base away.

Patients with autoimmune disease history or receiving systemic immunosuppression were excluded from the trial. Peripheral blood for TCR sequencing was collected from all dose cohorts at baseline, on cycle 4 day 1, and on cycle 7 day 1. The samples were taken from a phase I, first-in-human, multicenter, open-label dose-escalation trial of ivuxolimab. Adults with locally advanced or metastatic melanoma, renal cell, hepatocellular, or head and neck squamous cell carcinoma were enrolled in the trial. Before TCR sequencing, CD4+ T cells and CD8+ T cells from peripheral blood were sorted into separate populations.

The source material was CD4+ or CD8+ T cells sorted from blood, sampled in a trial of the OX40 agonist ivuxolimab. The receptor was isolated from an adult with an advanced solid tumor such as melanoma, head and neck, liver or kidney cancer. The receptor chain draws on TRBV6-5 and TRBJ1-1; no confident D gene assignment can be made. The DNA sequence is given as TGTGCCAGCACCCCCGCCGGGAAAATGAACACTGAAGCTTTCTTT. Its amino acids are CASTPAGKMNTEAFF.